The text below deals with one TCR beta chain. This clonotype was observed at least ten times. The specificity of this receptor is unknown. Per-base qualities were not stored, and no clone one base away is much larger. The data were obtained in a study of T-cell reconstitution after alpha-beta-depleted transplantation in children (dated by TCRdb to about 2016). Notes on the research overall: Using TCR repertoire profiling, the study quantitatively followed how T-cell immune reconstitution unfolded in children after TCRalphabeta/CD19-depleted allogeneic hematopoietic cell transplantation.

Here is what the overall study found, with its caveats: About two months after transplant, the apparently early recovery of alphabetaT-cell counts reportedly depended on just several hundred clones that had expanded rapidly and came from non-depleted graft cells. Over subsequent months, a decline in hyperexpanded clone frequencies was noted, and after one year, T-cell counts and TCRbeta diversity were mostly ascribed to newly produced T cells. In some patients, the high TCRbeta diversity seen at day 60 was put down to recipient T cells and intrathymic progenitors that had survived conditioning.

The germline V gene sets CDR1 to MNHNS and CDR2 to SASEGT. The CDR3 sequence holds 16 residues, the cysteine and phenylalanine included. The entry retains the CDR3 DNA only, 48 bases that are in frame from base 1. From V the trimming removes 10 bases and from J it removes 10 bases, while the gene matches leave 21 bases of the junction unaccounted for. Receptors were amplified or captured by PCR. Sequencing was performed on an Illumina HiSeq 2500. Molecular barcoding was employed in the preparation of TCR libraries, with unique molecular identifiers being used to normalize TCRbeta repertoire quantification. TCRdb reprocessed the public reads (quality trimming at Q25 with fastp, clone calling with MiXCR) and kept in-frame beta chains. CDR3 protein duplicates are merged, each entry listing the most common genes and DNA. For this sample the table gives around 450,000 distinct CDR3 sequences, of which about 45% were detected only once. In total, the top ten clones hold 25% to 30% of the sample.

Explained via the paper, the treatment or condition label denotes: allogeneic hematopoietic cell transplantation with graft depleted of TCRalphabeta T cells and CD19 B cells. TCRalphabeta/CD19-depleted allogeneic hematopoietic cell grafts were given to the transplant recipients, all of whom were children. This receptor was obtained from a girl aged 2 to 10 with aplastic anemia, due to receive a stem cell transplant. The chain links TRBV6-1 with TRBJ2-1; 8 of the junction bases match TRBD1. This specimen consisted of PBMCs, obtained before TCRalphabeta/CD19-depleted stem cell transplant. The DNA is TGTGCCACCCACAGGGTGACAGGGGAAGATCATAAGGAGCAGTTCTTC. Translated, it gives CATHRVTGEDHKEQFF.